This TCR beta chain was obtained from a study of neoadjuvant anti-PD-1 for oral cavity cancer. Study overall: Patients without progression received a fourth nivolumab dose around day 43, then surgical resection on days 50-56. General observations from the study: Higher pretreatment Treg/Th17 ratios tracked higher pretreatment blood clonality. With three patients per group, TCR findings need larger cohorts.

V lost 4 bases and J 6 bases, leaving 7 bases between the germline ends. The germline gives CDR1 LNHDA, CDR2 SQIVND (reference sequence). The CDR3 spans 13 residues. Time point here: after neoadjuvant nivolumab, at surgical resection. Stage II-IVA oral cavity squamous cell carcinoma was new and untreated by systemic or radiation therapy. Some clones are missing from TCRdb's copy, which holds only in-frame ones; the method was immunoSEQ multiplex PCR. The profile shows approximately 45,000 clones, about 77% of them singletons. This clone is labeled as medium-sized (0.01 to 0.1%). Its antigen is as yet unknown.

The input for sequencing was PBMCs, taken after nivolumab (anti-PD-1) treatment. This clonotype was obtained from a person aged 40 to 85 with oral cavity squamous cell carcinoma. V is TRBV19 and J is TRBJ1-6; D gene ambiguous. CDR3: CASSNSFNSPLHF. Written as DNA, the CDR3 is TGTGCCAGTAGTAACAGCTTTAATTCACCCCTCCACTTT.